This TCR beta chain was sequenced in a study of T cells after yellow fever vaccination. About the research overall: Where fractions had low cell numbers, libraries were prepared from them with the SMART-Seq v4 Ultra Low Input RNA kit.

TCRdb recomputed calls from the 5' RACE reads with MiXCR, one row per CDR3 protein. The repertoire includes tens of thousands of distinct CDR3 sequences, almost 8% of them detected once, and 35% to 45% sits in the top ten. Germline CDR1 reads MNHEY; CDR2 reads SVGAGI. The CDR3 is 14 residues long. Trimming took off 0 bases at V and 6 bases at J, with 12 bases between the two ends. The table lists this clonotype with a few counts. Its target is unknown. Study results and caveats: Relatively few clonotypes were ones that appeared in both CD4 and CD8 compartments.

Sequencing used CD8+ T cells sorted from PBMCs, obtained on the day of the yellow fever booster vaccination. J is TRBJ2-7 and V is TRBV6-5; D gene ambiguous. This TCR was recovered from a man under 40 who received the YFV17D yellow fever vaccine. CDR3 protein: CASSYSGGEAEQYF. The DNA of the CDR3 is TGTGCCAGCAGTTACTCGGGCGGAGAGGCCGAGCAGTACTTC.